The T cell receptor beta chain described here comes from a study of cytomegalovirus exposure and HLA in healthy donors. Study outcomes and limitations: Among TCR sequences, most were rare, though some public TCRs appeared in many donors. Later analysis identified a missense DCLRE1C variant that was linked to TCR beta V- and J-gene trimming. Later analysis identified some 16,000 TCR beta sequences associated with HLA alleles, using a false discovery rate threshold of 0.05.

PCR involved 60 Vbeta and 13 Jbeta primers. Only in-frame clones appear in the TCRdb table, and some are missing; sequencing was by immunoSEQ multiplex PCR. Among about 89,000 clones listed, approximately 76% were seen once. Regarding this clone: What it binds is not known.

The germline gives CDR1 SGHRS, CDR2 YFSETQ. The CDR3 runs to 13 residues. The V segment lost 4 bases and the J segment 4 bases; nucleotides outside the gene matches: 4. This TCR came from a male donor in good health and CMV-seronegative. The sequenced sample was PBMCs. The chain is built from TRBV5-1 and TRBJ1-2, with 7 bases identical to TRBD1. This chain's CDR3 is CASSEGGPYGYTF. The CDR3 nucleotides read TGCGCCAGCAGCGAAGGGGGCCCCTATGGCTACACCTTC.